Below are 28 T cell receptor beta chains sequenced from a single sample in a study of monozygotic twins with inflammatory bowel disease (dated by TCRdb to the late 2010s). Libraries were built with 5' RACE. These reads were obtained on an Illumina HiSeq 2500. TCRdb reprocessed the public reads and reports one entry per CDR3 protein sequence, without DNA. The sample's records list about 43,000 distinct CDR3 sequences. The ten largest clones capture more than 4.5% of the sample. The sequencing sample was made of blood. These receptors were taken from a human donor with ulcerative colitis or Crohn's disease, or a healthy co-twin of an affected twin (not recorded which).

This CDR3 is CATSAWDKGDRQETQYF. V gene TRBV24-1 combines with J gene TRBJ2-5; TCRdb picks TRBD1, but there is no DNA to check that call. The CDR3 contains 17 residues. The germline V gene has CDR1 KGHDR and CDR2 SFDVKD.

This CDR3 is CATSEGSSGKMMTMDEQFF. J is TRBJ2-1 and V is TRBV24-1; TCRdb gives TRBD2 as the D gene, but with no DNA this cannot be confirmed. The CDR3 length is 19 residues. Germline V gene lookup returns CDR1 KGHDR and CDR2 SFDVKD.

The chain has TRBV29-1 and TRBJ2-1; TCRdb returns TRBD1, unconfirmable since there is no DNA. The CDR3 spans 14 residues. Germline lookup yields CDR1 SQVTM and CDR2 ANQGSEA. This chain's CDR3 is CSVSMGGWMDEQFF.

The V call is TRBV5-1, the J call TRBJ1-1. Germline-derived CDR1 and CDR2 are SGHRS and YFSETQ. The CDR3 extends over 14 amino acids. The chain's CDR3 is CASSVLGENTEAFF.

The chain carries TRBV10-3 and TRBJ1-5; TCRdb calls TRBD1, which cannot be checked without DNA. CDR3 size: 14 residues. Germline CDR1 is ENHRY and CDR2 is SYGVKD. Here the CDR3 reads CAWGGGRGNQPQHF.

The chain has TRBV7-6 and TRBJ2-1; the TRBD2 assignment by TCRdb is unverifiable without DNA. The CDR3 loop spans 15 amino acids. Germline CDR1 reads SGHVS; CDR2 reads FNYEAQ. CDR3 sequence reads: CASSGNRASRDEQFF.

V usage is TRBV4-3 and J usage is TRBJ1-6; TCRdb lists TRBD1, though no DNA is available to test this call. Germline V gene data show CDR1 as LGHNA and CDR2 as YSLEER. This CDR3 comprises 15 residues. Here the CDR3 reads CASSQDYRSASPLHF.

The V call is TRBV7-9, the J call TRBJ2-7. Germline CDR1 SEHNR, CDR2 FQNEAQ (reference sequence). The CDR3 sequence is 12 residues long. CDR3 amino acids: CASSITQIEQYF.

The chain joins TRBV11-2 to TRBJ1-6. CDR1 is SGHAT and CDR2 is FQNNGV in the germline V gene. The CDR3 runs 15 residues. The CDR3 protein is CASSLEPGPHSPLHF.

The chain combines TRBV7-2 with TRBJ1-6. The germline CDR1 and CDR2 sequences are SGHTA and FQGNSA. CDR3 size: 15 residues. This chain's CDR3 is CASSLVSEYNSPLHF.

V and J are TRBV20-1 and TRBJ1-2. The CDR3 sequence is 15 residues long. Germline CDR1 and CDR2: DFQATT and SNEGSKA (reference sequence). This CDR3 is CSARDSAGGNYGYTF.

CDR3 protein: CASSPGLGRPNTEAFF. The J gene is TRBJ1-1, the V gene TRBV18. Germline V CDR1 and CDR2: KGHSH, LQKENI. The CDR3 is made up of 16 amino acids.

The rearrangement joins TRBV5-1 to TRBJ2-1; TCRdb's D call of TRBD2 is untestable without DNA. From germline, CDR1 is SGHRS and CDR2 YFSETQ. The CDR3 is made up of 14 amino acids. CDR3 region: CASSGGLAGGEQFF.

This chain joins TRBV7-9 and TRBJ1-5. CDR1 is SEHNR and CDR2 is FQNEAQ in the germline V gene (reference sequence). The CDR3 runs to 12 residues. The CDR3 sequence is CASSGSNQPQHF.

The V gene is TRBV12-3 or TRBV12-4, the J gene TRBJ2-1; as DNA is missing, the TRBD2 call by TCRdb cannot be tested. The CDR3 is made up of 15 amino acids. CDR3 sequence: CASSLAGGSYNEQFF.

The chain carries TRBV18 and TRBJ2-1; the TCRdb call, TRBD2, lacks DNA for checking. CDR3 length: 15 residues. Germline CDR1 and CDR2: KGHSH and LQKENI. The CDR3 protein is CASSRGLAGGEEQFF.

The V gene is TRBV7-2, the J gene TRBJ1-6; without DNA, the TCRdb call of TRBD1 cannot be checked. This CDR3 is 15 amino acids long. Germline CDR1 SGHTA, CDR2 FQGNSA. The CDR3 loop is CASSSSQGNNSPLHF. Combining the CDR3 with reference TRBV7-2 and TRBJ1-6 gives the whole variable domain GAGVSQSPSNKVTEKGKDVELRCDPISGHTALYWYRQSLGQGLEFLIYFQGNSAPDKSGLPSDRFSAERTGGSVSTLTIQRTQQEDSAVYLCASSSSQGNNSPLHFGNGTRLTVT.

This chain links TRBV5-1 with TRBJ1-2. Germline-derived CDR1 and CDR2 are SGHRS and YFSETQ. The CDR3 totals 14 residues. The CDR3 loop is CASRLEARFYGYTF.

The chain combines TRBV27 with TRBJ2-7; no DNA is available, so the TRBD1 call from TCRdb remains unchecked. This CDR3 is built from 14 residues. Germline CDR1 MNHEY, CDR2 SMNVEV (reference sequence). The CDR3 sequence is CASSAPNSPYEQYF.

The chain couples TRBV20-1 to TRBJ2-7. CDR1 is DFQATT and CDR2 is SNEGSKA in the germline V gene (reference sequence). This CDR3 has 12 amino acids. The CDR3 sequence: CSASGQPHEQYF.

CDR3 in amino acids: CASSYRDGGNTIYF. The rearrangement links TRBV5-6 to TRBJ1-3; TCRdb designates TRBD1, a call that cannot be tested without DNA. Germline lookup yields CDR1 SGHDT and CDR2 YYEEEE. This CDR3 has 14 amino acids.

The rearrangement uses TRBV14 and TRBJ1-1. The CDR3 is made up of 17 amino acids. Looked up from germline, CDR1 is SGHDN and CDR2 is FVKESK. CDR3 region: CASSRLLGGRLNTEAFF.

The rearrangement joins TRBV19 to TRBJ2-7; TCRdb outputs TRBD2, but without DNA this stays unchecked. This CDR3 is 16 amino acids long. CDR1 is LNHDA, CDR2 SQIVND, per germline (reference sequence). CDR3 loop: CATSSTTGTSGSVQYF.

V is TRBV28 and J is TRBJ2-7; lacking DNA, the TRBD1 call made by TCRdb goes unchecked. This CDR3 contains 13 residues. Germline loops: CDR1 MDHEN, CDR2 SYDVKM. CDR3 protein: CASSLGQVYEQYF.

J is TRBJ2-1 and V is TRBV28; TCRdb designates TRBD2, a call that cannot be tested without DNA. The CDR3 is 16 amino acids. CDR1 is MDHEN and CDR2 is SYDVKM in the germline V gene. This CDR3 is CASYRGGASGRSPQFF.

This chain's CDR3 is CASSPGVPTIYF. The genes are TRBV7-9 and TRBJ1-3; TCRdb's D gene call, TRBD1, goes unchecked for lack of DNA. CDR1 is SEHNR, CDR2 FQNEAQ, per germline (reference sequence). The CDR3 loop spans 12 amino acids.

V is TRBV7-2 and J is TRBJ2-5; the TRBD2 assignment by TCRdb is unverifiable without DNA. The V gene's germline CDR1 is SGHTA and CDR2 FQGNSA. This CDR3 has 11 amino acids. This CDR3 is CASSPARTQYF.

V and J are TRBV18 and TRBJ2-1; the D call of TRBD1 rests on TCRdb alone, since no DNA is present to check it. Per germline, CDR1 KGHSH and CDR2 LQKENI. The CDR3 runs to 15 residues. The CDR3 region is CASSPGREVYNEQFF.